This T cell receptor (beta chain) derives from a study of T cells in Graves' hyperthyroidism and ophthalmopathy. Whole-study results and caveats: Most thyroid clonotypes expanded above 0.001 appeared in blood too.

This clonotype has a handful of counts. Its antigen remains unknown. Ophthalmopathy patients showed a Clinical Activity Score of at least 3, NOSPECS grade of at least 4 and duration under 3 months. Patients having uncontrolled infection, another autoimmune disease, pregnancy or lactation were not included. TCR beta CDR3 regions were amplified from RNA transcripts. First-round RT-PCR with HTBI primers amplified the TCR CDR3 region. TCRdb called the multiplex PCR reads again in MiXCR, with one record for every CDR3 protein. The sample lists about 330,000 distinct CDR3 sequences, approximately 15% occurring once. The trim removed 3 bases at V and 8 bases at J, leaving 5 bases unmatched. The CDR3 has 14 amino acids. Germline CDR1 SQVTM, CDR2 ANQGSEA.

The chain carries TRBV29-1 and TRBJ2-2; TRBD1 agrees at 11 bases. The sequencing sample was made of blood. This TCR was sampled from a woman in her 40s with Graves' ophthalmopathy. The CDR3 loop reads CSVDGTGGPGELFF. The CDR3, as DNA: TGCAGCGTTGACGGGACAGGGGGACCGGGGGAGCTGTTTTTT.